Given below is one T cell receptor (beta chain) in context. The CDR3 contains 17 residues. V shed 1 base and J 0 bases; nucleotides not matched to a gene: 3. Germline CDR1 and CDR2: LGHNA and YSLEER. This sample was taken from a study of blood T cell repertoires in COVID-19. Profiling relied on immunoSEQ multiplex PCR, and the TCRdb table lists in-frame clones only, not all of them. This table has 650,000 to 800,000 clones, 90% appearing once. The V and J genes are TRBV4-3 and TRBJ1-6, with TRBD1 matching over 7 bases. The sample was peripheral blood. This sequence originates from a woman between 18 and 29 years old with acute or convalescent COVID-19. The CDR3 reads CASSQGYRGSYNSPLHF. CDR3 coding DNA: TGCGCCAGCAGCCAAGGATACAGGGGCTCCTATAATTCACCCCTCCACTTT.